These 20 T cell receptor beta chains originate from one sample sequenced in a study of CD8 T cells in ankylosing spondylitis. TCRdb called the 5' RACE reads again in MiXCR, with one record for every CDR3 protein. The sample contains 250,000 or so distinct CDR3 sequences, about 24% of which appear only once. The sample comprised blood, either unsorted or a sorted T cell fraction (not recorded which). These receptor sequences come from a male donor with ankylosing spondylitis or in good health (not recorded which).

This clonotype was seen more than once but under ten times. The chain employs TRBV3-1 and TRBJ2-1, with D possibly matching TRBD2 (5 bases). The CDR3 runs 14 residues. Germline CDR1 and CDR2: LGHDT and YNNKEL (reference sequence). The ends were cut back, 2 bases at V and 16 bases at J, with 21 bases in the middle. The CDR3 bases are TGTGCCAGCAGCCAATCCACAACTACAGATCCGGGATTCTTC. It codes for CASSQSTTTDPGFF.

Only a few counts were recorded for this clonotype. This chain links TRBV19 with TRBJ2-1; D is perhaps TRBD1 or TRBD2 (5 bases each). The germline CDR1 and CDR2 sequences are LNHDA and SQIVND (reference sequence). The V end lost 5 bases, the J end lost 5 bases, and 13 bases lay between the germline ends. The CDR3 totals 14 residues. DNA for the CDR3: TGTGCCAGTAGTGTCCGAGGGACCAACAATGAGCAGTTCTTC. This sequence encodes CASSVRGTNNEQFF.

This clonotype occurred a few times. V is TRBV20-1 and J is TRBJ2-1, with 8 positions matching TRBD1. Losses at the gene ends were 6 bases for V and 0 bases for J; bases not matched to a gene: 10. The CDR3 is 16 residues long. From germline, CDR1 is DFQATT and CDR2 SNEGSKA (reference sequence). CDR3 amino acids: CSAFTYRGASYNEQFF. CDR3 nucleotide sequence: TGCAGTGCCTTCACTTACAGGGGGGCCTCCTACAATGAGCAGTTCTTC.

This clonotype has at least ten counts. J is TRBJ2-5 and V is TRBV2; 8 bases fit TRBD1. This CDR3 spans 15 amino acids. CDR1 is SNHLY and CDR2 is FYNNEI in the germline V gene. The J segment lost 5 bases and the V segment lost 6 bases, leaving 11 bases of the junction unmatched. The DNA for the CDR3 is TGTGCCAGCAGGGGGACGACAGGGGATTCGGAGACCCAGTACTTC. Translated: CASRGTTGDSETQYF.

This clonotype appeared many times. CDR3 amino acids: CASSLRDTQYF. The CDR3 bases are TGTGCCAGCAGCTTGCGAGATACGCAGTATTTT. The chain has TRBV5-5 and TRBJ2-3; D call uncertain. The length of the CDR3 is 11 residues. CDR1 and CDR2 from the germline V gene are SGHKS and YYEKEE (reference sequence). V was trimmed by 1 base and J by 5 bases, leaving 2 bases between them.

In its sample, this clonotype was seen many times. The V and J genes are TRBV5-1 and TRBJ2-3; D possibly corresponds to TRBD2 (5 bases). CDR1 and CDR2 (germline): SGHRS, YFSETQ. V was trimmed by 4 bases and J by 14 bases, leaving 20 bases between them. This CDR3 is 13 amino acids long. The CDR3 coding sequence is TGCGCCAGCAGCCCAGCCCCGAGCGACTACGGGTATTTT. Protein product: CASSPAPSDYGYF.

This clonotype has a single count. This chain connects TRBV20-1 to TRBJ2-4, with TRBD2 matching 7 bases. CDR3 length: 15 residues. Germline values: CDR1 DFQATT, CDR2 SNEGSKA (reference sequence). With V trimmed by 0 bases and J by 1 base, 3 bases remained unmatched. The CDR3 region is CSARERGGAKNIQYF. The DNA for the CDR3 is TGCAGTGCTAGAGAAAGGGGAGGGGCCAAAAACATTCAGTACTTC.

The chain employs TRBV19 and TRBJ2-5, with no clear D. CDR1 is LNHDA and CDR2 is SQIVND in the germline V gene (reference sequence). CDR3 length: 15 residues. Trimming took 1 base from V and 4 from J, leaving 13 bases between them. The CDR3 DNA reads TGTGCCAGTAGTATAGCATGGGATATCGGAGAGACCCAGTACTTC. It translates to CASSIAWDIGETQYF.

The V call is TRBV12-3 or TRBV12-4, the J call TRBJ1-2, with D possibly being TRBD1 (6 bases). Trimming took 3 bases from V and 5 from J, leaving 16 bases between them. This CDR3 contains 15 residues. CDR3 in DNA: TGTGCCAGCAGTTTTTTACCCGGGGGCAGGTATGGCTACACCTTC. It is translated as CASSFLPGGRYGYTF.

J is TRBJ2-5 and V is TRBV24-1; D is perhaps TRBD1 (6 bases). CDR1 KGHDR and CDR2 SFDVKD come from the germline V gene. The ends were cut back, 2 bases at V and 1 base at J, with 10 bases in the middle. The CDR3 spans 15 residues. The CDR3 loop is CATSDSQGIQETQYF. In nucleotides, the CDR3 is TGTGCCACCAGTGATTCACAGGGAATCCAAGAGACCCAGTACTTC.

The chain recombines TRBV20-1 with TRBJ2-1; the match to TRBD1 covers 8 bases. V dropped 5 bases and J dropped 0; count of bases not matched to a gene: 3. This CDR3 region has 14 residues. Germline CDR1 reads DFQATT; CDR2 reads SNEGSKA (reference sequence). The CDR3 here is CSALGQDSYNEQFF. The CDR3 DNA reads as TGCAGTGCTTTGGGACAGGACTCCTACAATGAGCAGTTCTTC.

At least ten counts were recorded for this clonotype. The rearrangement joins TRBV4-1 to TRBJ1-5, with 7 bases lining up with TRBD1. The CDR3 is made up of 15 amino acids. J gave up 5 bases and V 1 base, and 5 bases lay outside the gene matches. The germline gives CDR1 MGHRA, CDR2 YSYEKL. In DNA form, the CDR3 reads TGCGCCAGCAGCCAAGTGGGCAGGGGGTATCAGCCCCAGCATTTT. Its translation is CASSQVGRGYQPQHF.

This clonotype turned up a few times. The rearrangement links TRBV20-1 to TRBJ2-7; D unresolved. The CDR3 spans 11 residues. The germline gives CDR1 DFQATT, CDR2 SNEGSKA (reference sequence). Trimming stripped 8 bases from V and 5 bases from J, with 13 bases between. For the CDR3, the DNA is TGCAGTCCAAATTCCGGAAACGAGCAGTACTTC. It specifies CSPNSGNEQYF.

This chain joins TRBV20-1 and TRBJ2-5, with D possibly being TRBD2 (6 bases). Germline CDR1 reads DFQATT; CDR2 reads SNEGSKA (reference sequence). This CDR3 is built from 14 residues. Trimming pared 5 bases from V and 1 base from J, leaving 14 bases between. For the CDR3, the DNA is TGCAGTGCTCGAGGAGGGCACTCCCAAGAGACCCAGTACTTC. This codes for CSARGGHSQETQYF.

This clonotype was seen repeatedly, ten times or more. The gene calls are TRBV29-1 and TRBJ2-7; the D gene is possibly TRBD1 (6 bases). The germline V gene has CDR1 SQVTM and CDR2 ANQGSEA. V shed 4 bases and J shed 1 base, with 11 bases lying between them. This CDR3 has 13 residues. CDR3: CSVVAQGSYEQYF. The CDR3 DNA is TGCAGCGTTGTGGCGCAGGGGTCCTACGAGCAGTACTTC.

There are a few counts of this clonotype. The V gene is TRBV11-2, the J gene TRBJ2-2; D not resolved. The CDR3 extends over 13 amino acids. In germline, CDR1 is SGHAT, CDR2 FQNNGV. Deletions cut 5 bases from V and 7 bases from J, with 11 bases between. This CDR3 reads CASSPLDFGELFF. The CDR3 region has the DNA TGTGCCAGCAGCCCCTTAGATTTCGGGGAGCTGTTTTTT.

The CDR3 DNA is TGTGCCACCAGCAGAGACGCCGGGACAGGGTTTCAGCCCCAGCATTTT. Amino acid sequence: CATSRDAGTGFQPQHF. The V and J genes are TRBV15 and TRBJ1-5, with 9 nucleotides matching TRBD1. Germline CDR1 LNHNV, CDR2 YYDKDF (reference sequence). Trimming at V came to 0 bases and at J to 6 bases, leaving 6 bases not matched to a gene. This CDR3 spans 16 amino acids.

CDR3 nucleotide sequence: TGCAGTGCTAGCATACAGGGGCACAGGGAGACCCAGTACTTC. Encoded protein: CSASIQGHRETQYF. The rearrangement uses TRBV20-1 and TRBJ2-5; 7 nucleotides match TRBD1. The germline CDR1 and CDR2 sequences are DFQATT and SNEGSKA (reference sequence). V lost 3 bases to trimming and J lost 5 bases; unmatched junction nucleotides: 9. The CDR3 consists of 14 residues.

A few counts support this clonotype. CDR3 bases: TGTGCCAGCAGAACAGACAGGGTGTCCGCCGGGGAGCTGTTTTTT. As protein: CASRTDRVSAGELFF. The rearrangement uses TRBV6-1 and TRBJ2-2, with TRBD1 identical over 7 bases. The CDR3 has 15 amino acids. The germline CDR1 and CDR2 sequences are MNHNS and SASEGT. V lost 6 bases and J lost 6; bases outside the gene matches: 10.

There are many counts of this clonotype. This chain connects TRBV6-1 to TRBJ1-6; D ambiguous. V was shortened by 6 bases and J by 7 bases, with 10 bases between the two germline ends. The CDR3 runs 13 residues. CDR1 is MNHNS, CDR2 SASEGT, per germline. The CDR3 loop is CASRSFGNSPLHF. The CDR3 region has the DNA TGTGCCAGCAGGAGTTTTGGAAATTCACCCCTCCACTTT.